The rows below give T cell receptor beta chains drawn from one sample of a study of identical twins. MiXCR, run by TCRdb on the 5' RACE reads, gives a single entry per CDR3 protein. The table lists 500,000 or so distinct CDR3 sequences, over 11% of them singletons. These data were likewise used in another study, on yellow fever vaccine responses in identical twins.

The sample was CD4+ T cells sorted from blood. These receptors all stem from a woman younger than 30 in good health. Each CDR3 is given with its conserved first and last residue. The order of the fields is clone size, V gene, D gene, J gene, CDR3 DNA, CDR3 protein. D genes are given only for firm matches. Expanded clones get a size class; other rows say once, few or many, or leave the size out.

>few|TRBV6-5|TRBD1|TRBJ1-1
TGTGCCAGCAGTTATCAGGGGGCCTTAAACACTGAAGCTTTCTTT
CASSYQGALNTEAFF
>few|TRBV5-1|NA|TRBJ2-2
TGCGCCAGCAGCATTGGAGGGACTAACACCGGGGAGCTGTTTTTT
CASSIGGTNTGELFF
>NA|TRBV20-1|TRBD2|TRBJ2-3
TGCAGTGCTAGAGAGTCGGCGGGAGCTGGAGATACGCAGTATTTT
CSARESAGAGDTQYF
>NA|TRBV29-1|NA|TRBJ2-7
TGCAGCGTTGAGAGGGACTACGAGCAGTACTTC
CSVERDYEQYF
>few|TRBV6-1|NA|TRBJ2-7
TGTGCCAGCAGCCTTAGCCGGCAGGGCTCCTACGAGCAGTACTTC
CASSLSRQGSYEQYF
>NA|TRBV5-1|TRBD1|TRBJ2-7
TGCGCCAGCAGCTTTAACAGGGGAAATAGGTACGAGCAGTACTTC
CASSFNRGNRYEQYF
>NA|TRBV20-1|TRBD2|TRBJ2-2
TGCAGTGCTTCTAAGGGACTAGCCTATACCGGGGAGCTGTTTTTT
CSASKGLAYTGELFF
>many|TRBV18|TRBD1|TRBJ2-7
TGTGCCAGCAGCCCAGGGACAGGAGGATCCTACGAGCAGTACTTC
CASSPGTGGSYEQYF
>many|TRBV29-1|TRBD1|TRBJ2-7
TGCAGCGTTGTAAGGGGACAGGGGGGCGAGCAGTACTTC
CSVVRGQGGEQYF
>few|TRBV5-1|TRBD1|TRBJ2-7
TGCGCCAGCAGCTTGGGACCGGGGACAGCCACCTACGAGCAGTACTTC
CASSLGPGTATYEQYF
>few|TRBV9|NA|TRBJ1-6
TGTGCCAGCAGCGACCCAGGATCACCCCTCCACTTT
CASSDPGSPLHF
>NA|TRBV2|NA|TRBJ2-7
TGTGCCAGCAGTGGTGAAGGCTCCTACGAGCAGTACTTC
CASSGEGSYEQYF
>few|TRBV7-2|NA|TRBJ2-1
TGTGCCAGCAGCTCCCAGGAGAAGGTAAATGAGCAGTTCTTC
CASSSQEKVNEQFF
>few|TRBV10-3|NA|TRBJ2-5
TGTGCCATCAGTGGAGGGATCAGAGAGACCCAGTACTTC
CAISGGIRETQYF
>few|TRBV12-3/TRBV12-4|NA|TRBJ2-1
TGTGCCAGCAGTTCCCCGGGACCCCGGAGAGGCAATGAGCAGTTCTTC
CASSSPGPRRGNEQFF
>NA|TRBV28|TRBD2|TRBJ2-7
TGTGCCAGCAGTTTGAGCGGGAGCGGTTACGAGCAGTACTTC
CASSLSGSGYEQYF
>NA|TRBV20-1|TRBD2|TRBJ2-7
TGCAGTGGGCTAGCGGGAGAAAGGTACGAGCAGTACTTC
CSGLAGERYEQYF
>many|TRBV29-1|NA|TRBJ2-5
TGCAGCACAAACAACCCGACCCTAGGGGGGGAGACCCAGTACTTC
CSTNNPTLGGETQYF
>NA|TRBV6-4|NA|TRBJ2-1
TGTGCCAGCAGTGCAGGGGGGGGGAGGGCCTACAATGAGCAGTTCTTC
CASSAGGGRAYNEQFF
>NA|TRBV10-3|NA|TRBJ2-3
TGTGCCATCAGTCCCGGGAATGGCGGCACAGATACGCAGTATTTT
CAISPGNGGTDTQYF
>NA|TRBV10-1|TRBD2|TRBJ2-5
TGCGCCAGCAGGGCCGGACTAGCGGGAGGCCAAGAGACCCAGTACTTC
CASRAGLAGGQETQYF
>few|TRBV2|NA|TRBJ2-7
TGTGCCAGCAGACCTGGCGGTTCCTACGAGCAGTACTTC
CASRPGGSYEQYF
>few|TRBV3-1|TRBD2|TRBJ2-5
TGTGCCAGCAGCCAAAGACTAGCGGGTGGAGAGACCCAGTACTTC
CASSQRLAGGETQYF
>many|TRBV25-1|NA|TRBJ1-6
TGTGCCAGCAGTGTTACAGGGCTCTCACCCCTCCACTTT
CASSVTGLSPLHF
>NA|TRBV5-1|TRBD2|TRBJ2-2
TGCGCCAGCAGCTTGAGGTCTAGCGGGGGTCCCGCGGTCGGGGAGCTGTTTTTT
CASSLRSSGGPAVGELFF
>NA|TRBV12-3/TRBV12-4|TRBD2|TRBJ2-1
TGTGCCTGCAGCTTAAGGATTCTGGGGCGCGGGGGCTACAATGAGCAGTTCTTC
CACSLRILGRGGYNEQFF
>few|TRBV28|NA|TRBJ2-7
TGTGCCAGCATCCGGTTTAGGGGGACGAAGTACGAGCAGTACTTC
CASIRFRGTKYEQYF
>NA|TRBV5-1|TRBD1|TRBJ2-5
TGCGCCAGCAGTCCCGCCGTGGACAGGGCGCAGACCCAGTACTTC
CASSPAVDRAQTQYF
>NA|TRBV30|NA|TRBJ2-1
TGTGCCTGGAGTCTAAATAATGAGCAGTTCTTC
CAWSLNNEQFF
>many|TRBV12-3/TRBV12-4|NA|TRBJ1-1
TGTGCCAGCAGTCCGTACGGTGGGAACACTGAAGCTTTCTTT
CASSPYGGNTEAFF
>NA|TRBV20-1|TRBD2|TRBJ2-2
TGCAGTGCTAGATATAGCGGGAGAAAGAACACCGGGGAGCTGTTTTTT
CSARYSGRKNTGELFF
>few|TRBV5-1|NA|TRBJ2-7
TGCGCCAGCAGCTTGGCCATCGCGAGCTCCTACGAGCAGTACTTC
CASSLAIASSYEQYF
>NA|TRBV7-2|NA|TRBJ2-7
TGTGCCAGCAGCTTACATCAGTACGAGCAGTACTTC
CASSLHQYEQYF
>NA|TRBV12-3/TRBV12-4|NA|TRBJ2-3
TGTGCCAGCCAACCCCAGGGTTTCGTGGCAGATACGCAGTATTTT
CASQPQGFVADTQYF
>few|TRBV19|TRBD1|TRBJ2-6
TGTGCCAGTAATGCAGGGGGCTCTGGGGCCAACGTCCTGACTTTC
CASNAGGSGANVLTF
>few|TRBV19|NA|TRBJ2-2
TGTGCCAGTACGCGTCCCGAGAACACCGGGGAGCTGTTTTTT
CASTRPENTGELFF
>few|TRBV5-1|NA|TRBJ2-2
TGCGCCAGCAGCTCGGGGATGACCGGGGAGCTGTTTTTT
CASSSGMTGELFF
>NA|TRBV7-2|NA|TRBJ2-1
TGTGCCAGCAGTTCAACTAGCCGGAGACGGAGTGAGCAGTTCTTC
CASSSTSRRRSEQFF
>many|TRBV7-7|NA|TRBJ2-5
TGTGCTAGCAGCAAGCCCCGGGAGACCCAGTACTTC
CASSKPRETQYF
>many|TRBV5-1|TRBD2|TRBJ2-7
TGCGCCAGCAGCTTGGGGCTAGCGGGGGGATTATCCTACGAGCAGTACTTC
CASSLGLAGGLSYEQYF
>NA|TRBV14|NA|TRBJ2-1
TGTGCCAGCAGCCAAGAGTTGCAGGCTGAGCAGTTCTTC
CASSQELQAEQFF
>few|TRBV20-1|NA|TRBJ2-7
TGCAGTGCCACGAATCAACAGGGATCTATAGGCTACGAGCAGTACTTC
CSATNQQGSIGYEQYF
>NA|TRBV3-1|TRBD2|TRBJ2-4
TGTGCCAGCAGCCAAGAACCTCTACTAGCGAACATTCAGTACTTC
CASSQEPLLANIQYF
>NA|TRBV29-1|NA|TRBJ2-7
TGCAGCGCTAAAAAGTCCCAAACAGGCTACGAGCAGTACTTC
CSAKKSQTGYEQYF
>NA|TRBV10-3|TRBD1|TRBJ2-6
TGTGCCATCAGTCCTACTTCCGGGACAGGGGGTTATGGGGCCAACGTCCTGACTTTC
CAISPTSGTGGYGANVLTF
>few|TRBV4-3|NA|TRBJ2-7
TGCGCCAGCAGCCAAGAGCCCTTCGGCGAGCAGTACTTC
CASSQEPFGEQYF
>few|TRBV25-1|NA|TRBJ1-5
TGTGCCAGCAGTGAGGCGGGAGGAGGGAGTCAGCCCCAGCATTTT
CASSEAGGGSQPQHF